This TCR beta chain was sequenced during a study of persistence of HIV-infected CD4 T cells (dated by TCRdb to between 2020 and 2021). Turning to the overall study: CMV- and HIV-1 Gag-responding CD4+ T cells were isolated from ART-treated individuals so that antigen-driven clonal expansion of HIV-1-infected cells could be examined. The clonality of all cells in each sorted population was assessed by TCRbeta sequencing, whereas the clonality of infected cells was assessed by proviral sequencing. Peripheral blood samples of up to about 180 mL were taken at multiple time points, with the exception of two participants who underwent leukapheresis at a single time point. The TCR cluster analysis across participants included under ten participants for CMV and over 5 participants for Gag. Suppressive ART had been received by participants for a median of around eight years.

To note about this clone: It has no known antigen specificity. Base qualities are not at hand, and no much larger clone is one base apart.

The paper's findings and limits, for the study overall: Only a small number of individuals took part in the study, and only a limited range of antigens was tested. Enrichment of degenerate expanded CDR3beta sequences was found in antigen-responding cells, suggesting convergent selection of CD4+ responses to CMV and Gag. TCRbeta richness in CMV- and Gag-responding cells was significantly lower than in anti-CD3/anti-CD28-responding cells; CMV-responding cells had higher oligoclonality than CD3/CD28-stimulated and Gag-responding cells. Within the same sorted populations, how oligoclonal the TCRs were correlated with how oligoclonal the proviruses were. Bulk TCR analyses could not be limited to the rare CMV-responding cells that actually contained HIV-1 proviruses.

The germline V gene specifies KGHDR as CDR1 and SFDVKD as CDR2. The V and J ends are trimmed by 4 bases and 2 bases, leaving 7 bases between them. The CDR3 runs 14 amino acids, cysteine and phenylalanine included. Only CDR3 DNA remains: 42 bases, in frame from the first base. Taken with the paper, the label for treatment or condition translates to: suppressive antiretroviral therapy. A pool of overlapping HIV-1 Gag 15-mer peptides was used at about 1 ug per peptide per mL for cell stimulation. Memory CD4+ T cells that did not respond, being CD40L-negative, CD69-negative and CD45RO-high, were sorted as memory populations depleted of antigen-responding cells. HIV-1-infected adults in whom suppressive ART had been started during chronic infection were enrolled as participants. For at least 4 years, participants had undetectable plasma HIV-1 RNA, below 50 copies/mL. To be included, participants needed a CD4+ T cell count above 400 cells/uL and a positive CMV serology. Before stimulation, PBMCs were isolated using density centrifugation and depleted of CD8+ T cells. For roughly 20 hours, CD8-depleted PBMCs were stimulated with anti-CD28/CD49d costimulation, a CD40-blocking antibody, and enfuvirtide, which was added to prevent new infections. Sorting was done on either a Beckman Coulter MoFlo Legacy or an XDP sorter, and propidium iodide was used to exclude dead cells. Genomic DNA was extracted using the QIAamp DNA Mini Kit for samples with more than one million cells and using the Quick-DNA Microprep Kit for all other samples.

TCRbeta repertoires were sequenced from genomic DNA with the immunoSEQ hsTCRB assay version 4 in survey mode. For TCRbeta sequencing, genomic DNA was diluted to 9.5 to 10 ng/uL, with up to 1 ug used per sample. Per the authors' processing: Analysis of the TCRbeta data was done in ImmunoSeq Analyzer 3.0, and diversity was computed on productive nucleotide rearrangements. Using the Immunarch R package, the improved Chao index served to estimate lower-bound TCR diversity and the Gini coefficient served to estimate clonality. Nucleotide rearrangements that differed but encoded the same CDR3beta amino acid sequence were counted as separate clonotypes. TCRbeta sequences significantly enriched in antigen-responding cells relative to anti-CD3/anti-CD28-activated cells were identified by differential abundance analysis. GLIPH2 grouped TCRs by predicted peptide-MHC specificity, both within each participant and across combined participant data sets. TCRdb took this table from immuneACCESS and kept in-frame rearrangements with V and J called. Such tables lack part of the clones; where checked against another copy, unresolved V genes explain under half of the gap, and the rest is unexplained. V, J and clone size are taken as reported in that table, and D and trimming were inferred from the DNA itself. The sample table contains about 64,000 clones; only one count was recorded for about 77% of them. The ten largest clonotypes hold 1.5% to 2% of the sample.

This receptor was taken from an adult man with HIV who was CMV-seropositive. Material: CD4+ T cells sorted from PBMCs after roughly 19-hour stimulation, obtained from a patient who received antiretroviral therapy. Read against the paper, the sample's cell subset or site label means: CD40L-CD69- CD45RO-high memory CD4 T cells not responding to Gag peptides. This chain joins TRBV24-1 to TRBJ2-2, with the D gene not confidently named. In nucleotide form, the sequence is TGTGCCACCAGTGACCCGATTAACACCGGGGAGCTGTTTTTT. Protein translation: CATSDPINTGELFF.